Below, 7 T cell receptor beta chains from the same sample are listed, as sequenced in a study of CD4 T cell repertoires in COVID-19. Measured with immunoSEQ multiplex PCR; TCRdb has only the in-frame clones, and not every one. The table includes about 24,000 clones, 93% detected once. Sequencing was done directly on freshly isolated, uncultured memory T cells. Source: circulating follicular helper CD4+ T cells (cTfh) from blood, taken before the COVID-19 pandemic. The receptors shown here come from a human donor who had COVID-19.

This chain uses TRBV11-3 with TRBJ1-2; TRBD1 matches 8 bases. V gave up 4 bases and J gave up 4 bases; unmatched junction bases: 8. The CDR3 totals 15 residues. Germline-derived CDR1 and CDR2 are SGHNT and YENEEA. Here the CDR3 reads CASSSRQGTLYGYTF. DNA of the CDR3: TGTGCCAGCAGCTCCCGACAGGGGACTCTCTATGGCTACACCTTC.

The CDR3 DNA is TGTGCCAGCAAATGGAGTACTAGCGGGAGCATACTGAACACCGGGGAGCTGTTTTTT. Translating it yields CASKWSTSGSILNTGELFF. The chain employs TRBV27 and TRBJ2-2, with 11 nucleotides matching TRBD2. Germline V gives CDR1 MNHEY, CDR2 SMNVEV (reference sequence). With V trimmed by 7 bases and J by 1 base, 14 bases remained unmatched. The CDR3 is 19 residues long.

This chain uses TRBV5-1 with TRBJ1-1; 11 bases fit TRBD1. Germline V gene lookup returns CDR1 SGHRS and CDR2 YFSETQ. The CDR3 consists of 16 residues. The V segment lost 3 bases and the J segment 0 bases; nucleotides outside the gene matches: 4. The CDR3 region is CASSSDRGLLNTEAFF. The CDR3 DNA sequence: TGCGCCAGCAGCTCGGACAGGGGGCTATTGAACACTGAAGCTTTCTTT.

Only one count was recorded for this clone. V gene TRBV7-9 combines with J gene TRBJ2-7; D is perhaps TRBD1 (6 bases). The CDR3 is 11 amino acids. The V and J ends lost 5 bases and 9 bases respectively, with 11 bases between them. Germline CDR1 reads SEHNR; CDR2 reads FQNEAQ (reference sequence). The CDR3 sequence: CASSQEGVQYF. As DNA, the CDR3 is TGTGCCAGCAGCCAAGAGGGGGTGCAGTACTTC. Full variable domain (missing parts from reference TRBV7-9 and TRBJ2-7): DTGVSQNPRHKITKRGQNVTFRCDPISEHNRLYWYRQTLGQGPEFLTYFQNEAQLEKSRLLSDRFSAERPKGSFSTLEIQRTEQGDSAMYLCASSQEGVQYFGPGTRLTVT.

The table lists this clone with a count of one. This chain joins TRBV19 and TRBJ1-1; no firm D call. The ends were cut back, 6 bases at V and 2 bases at J, with 7 bases in the middle. This CDR3 has 12 amino acids. Germline CDR1 and CDR2: LNHDA and SQIVND (reference sequence). The CDR3 loop reads CASSRLNTEAFF. The CDR3 nucleotides are TGTGCCAGTAGCAGGCTTAACACTGAAGCTTTCTTT. Using reference TRBV19 and TRBJ1-1 for the parts outside the CDR3, the full variable domain is DGGITQSPKYLFRKEGQNVTLSCEQNLNHDAMYWYRQDPGQGLRLIYYSQIVNDFQKGDIAEGYSVSREKKESFPLTVTSAQKNPTAFYLCASSRLNTEAFFGQGTRLTVV.

This chain links TRBV5-4 with TRBJ1-2; the D gene is possibly TRBD1 (6 bases). Trimming removed 4 bases from V and 1 base from J, with 14 bases in between. The CDR3 sequence is 15 residues long. Germline V gene data show CDR1 as SGHNT and CDR2 as YYREEE (reference sequence). CDR3 amino acids: CASSEIRGNNYGYTF. The CDR3 bases are TGTGCCAGCAGCGAGATCAGGGGCAATAACTATGGCTACACCTTC.

J is TRBJ1-1 and V is TRBV9; 10 bases map to TRBD1. With V trimmed by 2 bases and J by 4 bases, 5 bases remained unmatched. Germline CDR1 reads SGDLS; CDR2 reads YYNGEE. This CDR3 spans 15 amino acids. CDR3: CASSVTGGSITEAFF. In DNA, the CDR3 is TGTGCCAGCAGCGTGACAGGGGGCTCCATCACTGAAGCTTTCTTT.